This record concerns one T cell receptor (beta chain) sequence. Its target is not known. The authors extracted at least 5 micrograms of total RNA per sample. This record comes from a study of blood T cells in healthy people across ages. Study-level information: Template switching picked up about one barcoded beta molecule for each two T cells.

Through a sample-barcoded 5' primer and a J-beta primer mix, a second PCR was run for 7 to 11 cycles. In TCRdb, the 5' RACE reads were re-called with MiXCR into one record per CDR3 protein. This repertoire shows about 830,000 distinct CDR3 sequences, 55% to 70% found once; its top ten account for about 20%. Study-wide results and caveats: Older age went with lower TCR beta diversity per million T cells, in a roughly linear way.

This CDR3 comprises 15 residues. V was trimmed by 2 bases and J by 4 bases, leaving 12 bases between them. Germline V gives CDR1 MNHEY, CDR2 SVGAGI. The sequence was obtained from a man aged 30 to 45 in good health. Sequencing used blood. V and J are TRBV6-5 and TRBJ2-1; D might be TRBD2 (6 bases). The CDR3: CASSYGTRNYNEQFF. As DNA, the CDR3 is TGTGCCAGCAGTTACGGGACTCGAAATTACAATGAGCAGTTCTTC.